Given below is one T cell receptor (beta chain) in context. Its target is unknown. These data come from a study of blood T cells in healthy people across ages. The length of the CDR3 is 13 residues. Trimming took off 7 bases at V and 5 bases at J, with 14 bases between the two ends. Germline-derived CDR1 and CDR2 are MGHRA and YSYEKL. A second roughly 6 to 11 cycle PCR used barcoded and J-beta primers. One entry per CDR3 protein, called by TCRdb with MiXCR from the 5' RACE reads. The repertoire has around 1,600,000 distinct CDR3 sequences, less than 45% of them found once; the top ten carry more than 4%. Study outcomes and limitations: No one knew whether donors had CMV, which possibly confounded expanded clonotype changes.

The clonotype comes from a woman aged 18-29 years in good health. The chain couples TRBV4-1 to TRBJ1-2; D is undetermined. The sequencing sample was made of blood. CDR3 loop: CASTPGSGYGYTF. CDR3 DNA: TGCGCCAGCACCCCGGGATCTGGGTATGGCTACACCTTC.